The 21 T cell receptor beta chains below all came from one sample that was sequenced in a study of T cells in Graves' hyperthyroidism and ophthalmopathy. RNA transcripts served as the template for amplifying TCR beta CDR3 regions. The TCR CDR3 was amplified in a first-round RT-PCR using the HTBI primer set. TCRdb used MiXCR to reprocess the multiplex PCR reads, holding one entry per CDR3 protein. The table shows more than 550,000 distinct CDR3 sequences, with 17% occurring only once. The sample was blood. All receptors come from a middle-aged man with Graves' hyperthyroidism.

This clonotype was found a few times. This rearrangement joins TRBV27 to TRBJ2-2; TRBD1 agrees at 7 bases. CDR3 length: 15 amino acids. Germline loops: CDR1 MNHEY, CDR2 SMNVEV (reference sequence). V dropped 5 bases and J dropped 5; count of bases not matched to a gene: 8. This CDR3 reads CASSAGTALTGELFF. Written as DNA, the CDR3 is TGTGCCAGCAGTGCCGGGACAGCTCTTACCGGGGAGCTGTTTTTT.

This clonotype has ten or more counts. This chain connects TRBV10-3 to TRBJ1-2, with 10 bases aligning to TRBD1. After removal of 3 bases from V and 1 base from J, the junction contained 5 bases not matched to a gene. The CDR3 consists of 16 residues. CDR1 is ENHRY, CDR2 SYGVKD, per germline. CDR3: CAISDQTGGYNYGYTF. In nucleotides, the CDR3 is TGTGCCATCAGTGATCAGACAGGGGGCTATAACTATGGCTACACCTTC.

This clonotype was seen at least ten times. V is TRBV28 and J is TRBJ1-1; a possible D gene is TRBD1 (6 bases). The CDR3 loop spans 15 amino acids. Germline loops: CDR1 MDHEN, CDR2 SYDVKM. Trimming took 7 bases from V and 4 from J, leaving 19 bases between them. DNA of the CDR3: TGTGCCAGCACCAGGGGATCGTCATCAACCACTGAAGCTTTCTTT. Translated: CASTRGSSSTTEAFF.

About this clonotype itself: The junction shows a germline mismatch at one end, possibly a read error. V usage is TRBV2 and J usage is TRBJ2-3, with no clear D. CDR3 length: 17 residues. Germline-derived CDR1 and CDR2 are SNHLY and FYNNEI. CDR3 residues: CANSEKLVSPSTDTQYF. CDR3 nucleotide sequence: TGTGCCAACAGTGAAAAACTGGTTTCGCCTAGCACAGATACGCAGTATTTT.

J is TRBJ2-5 and V is TRBV7-9; 10 nucleotides agree with TRBD2. CDR1 and CDR2 (germline): SEHNR, FQNEAQ (reference sequence). The CDR3 totals 19 residues. The V and J ends lost 4 bases and 3 bases, in that order; junction bases with no gene match: 17. The CDR3 spells CASSSRRLAGSVNEETQYF. The CDR3 nucleotides read TGTGCCAGCAGCTCCAGACGACTAGCGGGTTCGGTTAATGAAGAGACCCAGTACTTC.

V and J are TRBV7-9 and TRBJ2-1; 8 bases align to TRBD1. Germline V gene sequence: CDR1 SEHNR, CDR2 FQNEAQ (reference sequence). CDR3 length: 13 amino acids. After removal of 5 bases from V and 12 bases from J, the junction contained 9 bases not matched to a gene. CDR3 sequence reads: CASSKGQGVWQFF. The CDR3 coding sequence is TGTGCCAGCAGCAAAGGACAGGGTGTTTGGCAGTTCTTC. Variable domain in full (rest from reference TRBV7-9 and TRBJ2-1): DTGVSQNPRHKITKRGQNVTFRCDPISEHNRLYWYRQTLGQGPEFLTYFQNEAQLEKSRLLSDRFSAERPKGSFSTLEIQRTEQGDSAMYLCASSKGQGVWQFFGPGTRLTVL.

This clonotype was observed many times. The chain recombines TRBV20-1 with TRBJ1-1; maybe TRBD1 (6 bases). The CDR3 extends over 12 amino acids. The germline V gene has CDR1 DFQATT and CDR2 SNEGSKA (reference sequence). V was pared by 0 bases and J by 8 bases, with 10 bases between. The CDR3 region is CSARDLGQEAFF. In nucleotides, the CDR3 is TGCAGTGCTAGAGATCTAGGACAGGAAGCTTTCTTT.

This clonotype was found once. The chain recombines TRBV3-1 with TRBJ2-7; 9 nucleotides match TRBD1. Germline CDR1 and CDR2: LGHDT and YNNKEL (reference sequence). Germline trimming cut 1 base from V and 6 bases from J; bases unmatched to any gene: 7. The CDR3 consists of 15 residues. This CDR3 is CASSQVEGQGAEQYF. The CDR3 nucleotides are TGTGCCAGCAGCCAAGTGGAGGGACAGGGAGCCGAGCAGTACTTC.

This clonotype showed up many times. The chain joins TRBV15 to TRBJ1-1, with no clear D. V lost 0 bases and J lost 0, with 5 bases in between. CDR1 is LNHNV, CDR2 YYDKDF, per germline (reference sequence). The CDR3 length is 14 residues. The CDR3 DNA reads TGTGCCACCAGCAGAGAGTGGATGAACACTGAAGCTTTCTTT. This encodes CATSREWMNTEAFF.

The chain combines TRBV28 with TRBJ2-1; 7 bases line up with TRBD2. The CDR3 extends over 16 amino acids. V dropped 3 bases and J dropped 4; count of bases not matched to a gene: 9. Germline values: CDR1 MDHEN, CDR2 SYDVKM. CDR3 nucleotide sequence: TGTGCCAGCAGTTTGCTGGGCGGGAGAATATACAATGAGCAGTTCTTC. Translating it yields CASSLLGGRIYNEQFF.

This clonotype came up a few times. The rearrangement joins TRBV11-3 to TRBJ2-1; 7 nucleotides agree with TRBD1. Per germline, CDR1 SGHNT and CDR2 YENEEA. This CDR3 region has 17 residues. V trimming: 2 bases; J trimming: 7 bases; junction bases outside the gene matches: 14. The CDR3 coding sequence is TGTGCCAGCAGCTTAAGTAGGTCGTCGCACAGGGGAAATGAGCAGTTCTTC. It yields the protein CASSLSRSSHRGNEQFF.

This chain joins TRBV2 and TRBJ2-7; 8 nucleotides line up with TRBD1. This CDR3 comprises 14 residues. Germline-derived CDR1 and CDR2 are SNHLY and FYNNEI. J gave up 5 bases and V 6 bases, and 9 bases lay outside the gene matches. This CDR3 reads CASSLNGRGHEQYF. CDR3 coding DNA: TGTGCCAGCAGCTTGAATGGCAGGGGGCACGAGCAGTACTTC. Full variable domain (rest looked up from reference TRBV2 and TRBJ2-7): EPEVTQTPSHQVTQMGQEVILRCVPISNHLYFYWYRQILGQKVEFLVSFYNNEISEKSEIFDDQFSVERPDGSNFTLKIRSTKLEDSAMYFCASSLNGRGHEQYFGPGTRLTVT.

In this sample, this clonotype turned up many times. The CDR3 sequence is CASTKPWGLAGDEQYF. In DNA, the CDR3 is TGTGCCAGCACCAAACCTTGGGGACTAGCGGGAGACGAGCAGTACTTC. This chain links TRBV28 with TRBJ2-7; 14 nucleotides align to TRBD2. V lost 7 bases to trimming and J lost 5 bases; unmatched junction nucleotides: 10. The CDR3 is made up of 16 amino acids. Germline loops: CDR1 MDHEN, CDR2 SYDVKM.

Only a few counts were recorded for this clonotype. The J gene is TRBJ2-1, the V gene TRBV7-2; 14 bases align to TRBD2. Germline V gene data show CDR1 as SGHTA and CDR2 as FQGNSA. This CDR3 region has 17 residues. V shed 0 bases and J 15 bases; nucleotides not matched to a gene: 13. CDR3 residues: CASSLAGPGLAGVRPFF. Here the CDR3 DNA reads TGTGCCAGCAGCTTAGCGGGCCCGGGACTAGCGGGGGTTAGGCCGTTCTTC. Complete variable domain (other parts from reference TRBV7-2 and TRBJ2-1): GAGVSQSPSNKVTEKGKDVELRCDPISGHTALYWYRQSLGQGLEFLIYFQGNSAPDKSGLPSDRFSAERTGGSVSTLTIQRTQQEDSAVYLCASSLAGPGLAGVRPFFGPGTRLTVL.

This clonotype has only a few counts. V is TRBV27 and J is TRBJ2-3; 10 bases fit TRBD2. The CDR3 has 16 residues. Germline CDR1 MNHEY, CDR2 SMNVEV (reference sequence). Trimming took 5 bases from V and 2 from J; bases not matched to a gene: 7. This CDR3 is CASSPLAGVYTDTQYF. Written as DNA, the CDR3 is TGTGCCAGCAGTCCCCTAGCGGGAGTCTACACAGATACGCAGTATTTT.

This clonotype showed up many times. The chain employs TRBV7-9 and TRBJ2-7; 7 bases map to TRBD1. The CDR3 runs to 15 residues. V trimming: 6 bases; J trimming: 1 base; junction bases outside the gene matches: 9. CDR1 SEHNR and CDR2 FQNEAQ come from the germline V gene (reference sequence). The CDR3: CASRLTGEGSYEQYF. The CDR3, as DNA: TGTGCCAGCAGACTCACAGGGGAAGGATCCTACGAGCAGTACTTC.

The gene calls are TRBV5-1 and TRBJ2-2; D remains unclear. Germline CDR1 is SGHRS and CDR2 is YFSETQ. V lost 2 bases and J lost 1, with 6 bases in between. The CDR3 extends over 14 amino acids. CDR3 nucleotides: TGCGCCAGCAGCTTTAACGTGAACACCGGGGAGCTGTTTTTT. Translating gives CASSFNVNTGELFF.

With regard to this clonotype: Being one base from a much bigger clone, this may be a read error. This sequence joins TRBV18 and TRBJ2-3, with 8 bases that match TRBD1. The last part of the DNA fits TRBJ1-5 better; the J call may be wrong. Germline lookup yields CDR1 KGHSH and CDR2 LQKENI. The CDR3 is made up of 13 amino acids. In nucleotides, the CDR3 is TGTGCCAGCCCCGGACAGGGCACAGATACGCAGCATTTT. Protein sequence: CASPGQGTDTQHF.

With respect to this clonotype: Here the CDR3 omits its conserved ending phenylalanine or tryptophan, so a read error is the likely source. V gene TRBV20-1 combines with J gene TRBJ1-2; TRBD1 matches 8 bases. Germline CDR1 and CDR2: DFQATT and SNEGSKA (reference sequence). V was clipped by 3 bases and J by 4 bases; unmatched bases: 4. This CDR3 has 13 residues. The CDR3 region has the DNA TGCAGTGCTAGGACAGGGGCGGCCTATGGCTACACCCTC. Translated: CSARTGAAYGYTL.

J is TRBJ1-1 and V is TRBV19; D is undetermined. The CDR3 spans 12 residues. Trimming took 7 bases from V and 4 from J, leaving 10 bases between them. Germline values: CDR1 LNHDA, CDR2 SQIVND (reference sequence). In nucleotides, the CDR3 is TGTGCCAGTATATCAGTGCGCACTGAAGCTTTCTTT. It is translated as CASISVRTEAFF.

V gene TRBV7-8 combines with J gene TRBJ1-2; the match to TRBD1 covers 11 bases. CDR3 length: 17 amino acids. V was pared by 0 bases and J by 5 bases, with 8 bases of the junction left unmatched. Germline CDR1 reads SGHVS; CDR2 reads FQNEAQ. Here the CDR3 reads CASSLAEGGQGEYGYTF. The DNA of the CDR3 is TGTGCCAGCAGCTTAGCGGAAGGGGGACAGGGGGAGTATGGCTACACCTTC.